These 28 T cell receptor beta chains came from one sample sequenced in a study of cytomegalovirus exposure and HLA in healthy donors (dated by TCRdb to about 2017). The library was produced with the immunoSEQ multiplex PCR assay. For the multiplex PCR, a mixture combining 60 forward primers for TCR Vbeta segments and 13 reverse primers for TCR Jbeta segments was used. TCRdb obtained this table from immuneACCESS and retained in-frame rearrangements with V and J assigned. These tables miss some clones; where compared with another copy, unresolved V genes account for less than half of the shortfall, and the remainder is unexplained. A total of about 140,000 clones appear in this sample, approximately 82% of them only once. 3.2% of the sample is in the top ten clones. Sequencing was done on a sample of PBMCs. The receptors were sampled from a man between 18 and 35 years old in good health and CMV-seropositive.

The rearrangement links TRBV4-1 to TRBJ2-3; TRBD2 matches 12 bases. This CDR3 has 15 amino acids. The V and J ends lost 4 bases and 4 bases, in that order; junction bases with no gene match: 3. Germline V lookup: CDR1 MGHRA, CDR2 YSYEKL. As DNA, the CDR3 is TGCGCCAGCAGCCCATCTAGCGGGAGGGCAGATACGCAGTATTTT. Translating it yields CASSPSSGRADTQYF.

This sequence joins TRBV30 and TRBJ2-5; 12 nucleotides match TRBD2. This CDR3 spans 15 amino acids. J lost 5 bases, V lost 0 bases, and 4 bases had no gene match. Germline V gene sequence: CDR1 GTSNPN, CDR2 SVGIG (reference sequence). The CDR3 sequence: CAWSVGLAGRETQYF. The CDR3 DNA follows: TGTGCCTGGAGTGTAGGACTAGCGGGACGGGAGACCCAGTACTTC.

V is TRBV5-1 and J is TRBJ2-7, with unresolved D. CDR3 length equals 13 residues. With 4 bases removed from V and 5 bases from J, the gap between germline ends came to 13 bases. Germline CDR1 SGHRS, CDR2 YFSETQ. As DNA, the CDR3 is TGCGCCAGCAGCCACGGTGGAGTGGACGAGCAGTACTTC. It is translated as CASSHGGVDEQYF.

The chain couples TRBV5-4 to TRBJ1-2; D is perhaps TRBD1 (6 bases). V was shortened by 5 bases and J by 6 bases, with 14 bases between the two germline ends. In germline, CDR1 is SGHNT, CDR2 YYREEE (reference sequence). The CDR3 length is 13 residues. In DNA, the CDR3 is TGTGCCAGCAGAAACACAGGGAGTGATGGCTACACCTTC. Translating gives CASRNTGSDGYTF.

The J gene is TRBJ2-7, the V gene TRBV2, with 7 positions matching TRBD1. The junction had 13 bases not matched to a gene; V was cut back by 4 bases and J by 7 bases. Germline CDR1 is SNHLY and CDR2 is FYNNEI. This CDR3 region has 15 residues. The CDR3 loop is CASSVLDRESREQYF. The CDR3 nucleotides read TGTGCCAGCAGTGTGCTAGACAGGGAGTCGAGAGAGCAGTACTTC.

Written as DNA, the CDR3 is TGTGCCAGCAGTTTAGTACGTGCAGGGGGCCGCAGCTCCTACAATGAGCAGTTCTTC. As protein: CASSLVRAGGRSSYNEQFF. The chain joins TRBV28 to TRBJ2-1; TRBD1 agrees at 8 bases. Germline V gene lookup returns CDR1 MDHEN and CDR2 SYDVKM. With 2 bases clipped from V and 0 bases from J, the junction kept 12 bases outside the gene matches. CDR3 size: 19 residues.

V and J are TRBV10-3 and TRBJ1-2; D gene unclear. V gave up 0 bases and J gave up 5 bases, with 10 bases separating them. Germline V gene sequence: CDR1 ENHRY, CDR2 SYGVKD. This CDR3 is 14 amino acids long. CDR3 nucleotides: TGTGCCATCAGTGAGTCGGGAGGGCTTTATGGCTACACCTTC. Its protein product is CAISESGGLYGYTF.

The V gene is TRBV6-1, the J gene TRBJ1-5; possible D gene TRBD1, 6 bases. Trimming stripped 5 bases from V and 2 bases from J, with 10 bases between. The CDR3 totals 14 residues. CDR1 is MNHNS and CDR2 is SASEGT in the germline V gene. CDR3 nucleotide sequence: TGTGCCAGCAGTTATAGGACAGGCAATCAGCCCCAGCATTTT. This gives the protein CASSYRTGNQPQHF.

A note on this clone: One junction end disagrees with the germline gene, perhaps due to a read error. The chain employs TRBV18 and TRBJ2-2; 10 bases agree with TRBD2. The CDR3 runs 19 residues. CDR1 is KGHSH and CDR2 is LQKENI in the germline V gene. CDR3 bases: TGTGCCAGCCCACCGACAGGACTAGCGGAATATCTGAGCACCGGGGAGCTGTTTTTT. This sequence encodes CASPPTGLAEYLSTGELFF.

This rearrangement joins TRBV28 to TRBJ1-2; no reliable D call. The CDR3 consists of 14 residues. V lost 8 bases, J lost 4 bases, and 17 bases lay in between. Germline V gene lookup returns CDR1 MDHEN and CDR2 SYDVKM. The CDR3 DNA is TGTGCCAGCTGCTACGTACCGGGTCCCTATGGCTACACCTTC. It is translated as CASCYVPGPYGYTF.

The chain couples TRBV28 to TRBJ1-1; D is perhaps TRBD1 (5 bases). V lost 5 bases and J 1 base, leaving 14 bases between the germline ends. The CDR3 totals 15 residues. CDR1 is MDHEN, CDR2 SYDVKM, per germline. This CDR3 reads CASSRSTVRNTEAFF. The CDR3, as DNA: TGTGCCAGCAGTCGATCGACAGTGAGGAACACTGAAGCTTTCTTT.

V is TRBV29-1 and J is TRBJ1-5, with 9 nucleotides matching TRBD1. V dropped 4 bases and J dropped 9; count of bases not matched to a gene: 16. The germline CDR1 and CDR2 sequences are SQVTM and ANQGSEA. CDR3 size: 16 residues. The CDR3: CSVVYGGTGTMGPQHF. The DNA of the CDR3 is TGCAGCGTTGTTTACGGGGGGACAGGGACCATGGGGCCCCAGCATTTT.

The CDR3: CASADLGQPQHF. The DNA of the CDR3 is TGTGCCAGCGCCGACTTGGGTCAGCCCCAGCATTTT. The chain couples TRBV27 to TRBJ1-5; unclear D gene. CDR3 length: 12 residues. Germline loops: CDR1 MNHEY, CDR2 SMNVEV (reference sequence). Trimming shortened V by 8 bases and J by 6 bases, and 11 bases separated the two germline ends.

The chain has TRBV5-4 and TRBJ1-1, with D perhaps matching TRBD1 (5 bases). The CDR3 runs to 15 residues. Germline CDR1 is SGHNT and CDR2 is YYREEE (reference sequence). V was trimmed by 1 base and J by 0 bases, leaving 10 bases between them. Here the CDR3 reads CASSLLGAVNTEAFF. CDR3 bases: TGTGCCAGCAGCTTGTTAGGGGCAGTGAACACTGAAGCTTTCTTT.

The DNA for the CDR3 is TGTGCCAGCAGTTTGTCCGGGGGCTACACCTTC. It is translated as CASSLSGGYTF. The rearrangement joins TRBV28 to TRBJ1-2; no clear D. Germline V gives CDR1 MDHEN, CDR2 SYDVKM. Trimming pared 3 bases from V and 8 bases from J, leaving 7 bases between. The CDR3 consists of 11 residues.

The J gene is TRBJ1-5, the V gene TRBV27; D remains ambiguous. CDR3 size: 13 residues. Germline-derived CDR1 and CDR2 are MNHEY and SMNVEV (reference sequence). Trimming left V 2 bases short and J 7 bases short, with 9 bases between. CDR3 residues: CASSLGLQQPQHF. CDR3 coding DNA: TGTGCCAGCAGTTTAGGGCTCCAACAGCCCCAGCATTTT.

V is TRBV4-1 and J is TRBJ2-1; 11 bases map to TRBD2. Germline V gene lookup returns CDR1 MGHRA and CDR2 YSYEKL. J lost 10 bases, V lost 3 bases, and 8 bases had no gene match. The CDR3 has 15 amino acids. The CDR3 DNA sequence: TGCGCCAGCAGCCACTTTAGCGGGAGGGCCGGCGAGCAGTTCTTC. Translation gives CASSHFSGRAGEQFF.

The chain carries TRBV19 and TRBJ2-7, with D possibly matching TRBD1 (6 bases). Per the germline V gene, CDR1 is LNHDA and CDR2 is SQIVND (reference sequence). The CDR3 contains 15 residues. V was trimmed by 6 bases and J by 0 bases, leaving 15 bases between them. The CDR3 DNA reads TGTGCCAGTAGCCTTGCCAGGGGCTTCTCCTACGAGCAGTACTTC. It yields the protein CASSLARGFSYEQYF.

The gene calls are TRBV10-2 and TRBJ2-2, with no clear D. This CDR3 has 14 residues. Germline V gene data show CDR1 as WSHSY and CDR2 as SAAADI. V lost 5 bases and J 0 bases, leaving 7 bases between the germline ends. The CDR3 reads CASSKTTNTGELFF. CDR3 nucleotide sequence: TGCGCCAGCAGTAAGACAACGAACACCGGGGAGCTGTTTTTT.

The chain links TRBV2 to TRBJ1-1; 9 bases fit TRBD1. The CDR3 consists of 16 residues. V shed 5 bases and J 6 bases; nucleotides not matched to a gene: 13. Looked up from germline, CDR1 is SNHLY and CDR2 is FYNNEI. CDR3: CASSTQGAIRGAEAFF. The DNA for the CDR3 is TGTGCCAGCAGTACACAGGGGGCCATAAGGGGCGCTGAAGCTTTCTTT.

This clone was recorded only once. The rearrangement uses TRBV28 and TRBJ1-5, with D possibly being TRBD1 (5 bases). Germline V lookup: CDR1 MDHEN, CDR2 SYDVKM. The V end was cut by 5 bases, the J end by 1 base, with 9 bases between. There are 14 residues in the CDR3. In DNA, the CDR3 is TGTGCCAGCAGTCCGACAGCCAGCAATCAGCCCCAGCATTTT. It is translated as CASSPTASNQPQHF.

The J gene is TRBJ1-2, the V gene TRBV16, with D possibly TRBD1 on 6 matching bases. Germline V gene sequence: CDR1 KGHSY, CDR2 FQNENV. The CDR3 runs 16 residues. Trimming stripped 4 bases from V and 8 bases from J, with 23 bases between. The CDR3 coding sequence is TGTGCCAGCAGCCGAACCTCCCTGCTGGGGGCGGAGGGCTACACCTTC. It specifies CASSRTSLLGAEGYTF.

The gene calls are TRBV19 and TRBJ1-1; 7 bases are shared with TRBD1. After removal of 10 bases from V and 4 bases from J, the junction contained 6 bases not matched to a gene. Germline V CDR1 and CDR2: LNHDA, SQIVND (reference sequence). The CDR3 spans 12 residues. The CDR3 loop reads CATTTGSTEAFF. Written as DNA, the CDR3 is TGTGCCACTACGACAGGGAGCACTGAAGCTTTCTTT.

CDR3 in amino acids: CASSYTGQTGELFF. Written as DNA, the CDR3 is TGTGCCAGCAGTTACACAGGACAGACCGGGGAGCTGTTTTTT. This chain connects TRBV6-5 to TRBJ2-2, with a weak D call TRBD1 (6 bases). V shed 2 bases and J shed 5 bases, with 9 bases lying between them. CDR3 length: 14 residues. Germline values: CDR1 MNHEY, CDR2 SVGAGI.

The CDR3 sequence is CASSKGQGNTEAFF. The CDR3 DNA reads TGTGCCAGCAGTAAAGGACAGGGGAACACTGAAGCTTTCTTT. The chain recombines TRBV6-5 with TRBJ1-1; 8 bases fit TRBD1. Trimming at V came to 5 bases and at J to 1 base, leaving 3 bases not matched to a gene. CDR1 and CDR2 (germline): MNHEY, SVGAGI. CDR3 length: 14 residues.

The CDR3 loop reads CASSSRTIQETQYF. CDR3 sequence (DNA): TGTGCCAGCAGCTCCAGGACTATCCAAGAGACCCAGTACTTC. The chain joins TRBV5-5 to TRBJ2-5, with a tentative D call TRBD2 (6 bases). Germline CDR1 is SGHKS and CDR2 is YYEKEE (reference sequence). Deletions cut 3 bases from V and 1 base from J, with 10 bases between. The CDR3 has 14 amino acids.

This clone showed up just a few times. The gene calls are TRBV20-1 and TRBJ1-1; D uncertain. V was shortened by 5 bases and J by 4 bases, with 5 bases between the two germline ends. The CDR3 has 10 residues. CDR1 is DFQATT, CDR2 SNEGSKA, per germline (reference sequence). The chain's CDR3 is CSAPRTEAFF. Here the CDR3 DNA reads TGCAGTGCTCCCCGCACTGAAGCTTTCTTT.

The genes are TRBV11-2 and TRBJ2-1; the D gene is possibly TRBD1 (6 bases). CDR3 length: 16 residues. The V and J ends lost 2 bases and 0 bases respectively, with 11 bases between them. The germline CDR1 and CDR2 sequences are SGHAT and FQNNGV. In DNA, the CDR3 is TGTGCCAGCAGCTTAAGACAGGCAAGCTCCTACAATGAGCAGTTCTTC. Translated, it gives CASSLRQASSYNEQFF. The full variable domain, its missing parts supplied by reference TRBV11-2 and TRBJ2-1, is EAGVAQSPRYKIIEKRQSVAFWCNPISGHATLYWYQQILGQGPKLLIQFQNNGVVDDSQLPKDRFSAERLKGVDSTLKIQPAKLEDSAVYLCASSLRQASSYNEQFFGPGTRLTVL.